These 27 T cell receptor beta chains came from one sample sequenced in a study of blood T cell repertoires in COVID-19. Clones were read by immunoSEQ multiplex PCR, and TCRdb kept only the in-frame ones, dropping some. The sample includes roughly 200,000 clones, about 85% seen only once; the top ten take around 19%. Sample: PBMCs or T cells enriched from blood (not recorded which). The receptors stem from a man between 35 and 55 years old who had recovered from COVID-19.

The chain uses TRBV5-1 and TRBJ1-1; 10 bases map to TRBD1. Germline V gene sequence: CDR1 SGHRS, CDR2 YFSETQ. The CDR3 covers 15 residues. V was clipped by 0 bases and J by 3 bases; unmatched bases: 2. CDR3 nucleotide sequence: TGCGCCAGCAGCTTGGTGGGACAGGGGTACACTGAAGCTTTCTTT. Protein sequence: CASSLVGQGYTEAFF.

The chain employs TRBV7-9 and TRBJ2-5, with D possibly being TRBD2 (6 bases). Looked up from germline, CDR1 is SEHNR and CDR2 is FQNEAQ (reference sequence). V dropped 6 bases and J dropped 3 bases, with 17 bases sitting between them. This CDR3 is 15 amino acids long. This CDR3 is CASSLPGRGEETQYF. As DNA, the CDR3 is TGTGCCAGCAGTCTCCCGGGGCGCGGGGAAGAGACCCAGTACTTC. Combining the CDR3 with reference TRBV7-9 and TRBJ2-5 gives the whole variable domain DTGVSQNPRHKITKRGQNVTFRCDPISEHNRLYWYRQTLGQGPEFLTYFQNEAQLEKSRLLSDRFSAERPKGSFSTLEIQRTEQGDSAMYLCASSLPGRGEETQYFGPGTRLLVL.

This clone has at least ten counts. The chain is built from TRBV12-3 or TRBV12-4 and TRBJ2-7; 10 positions match TRBD1. V was clipped by 7 bases and J by 5 bases; unmatched bases: 5. This CDR3 has 13 residues. The CDR3 region is CASTTGQGNEQYF. The DNA of the CDR3 is TGTGCCAGCACGACGGGACAGGGGAACGAGCAGTACTTC.

V and J are TRBV19 and TRBJ2-5, with TRBD2 matching over 8 bases. The CDR3 length is 15 residues. Germline V gene lookup returns CDR1 LNHDA and CDR2 SQIVND (reference sequence). V lost 8 bases, J lost 1 base, and 9 bases stayed unmatched. The CDR3, as DNA: TGTGCCAGTCAGGGAACGGGGGGGGCCCAAGAGACCCAGTACTTC. Residues: CASQGTGGAQETQYF.

The chain couples TRBV15 to TRBJ1-2; D is uncertain. V was clipped by 4 bases and J by 7 bases, with 13 bases between them. CDR3 length: 13 amino acids. From germline, CDR1 is LNHNV and CDR2 YYDKDF (reference sequence). CDR3 loop: CATSKGGIRGYTF. The CDR3 region has the DNA TGTGCCACCAGCAAGGGAGGAATCCGTGGCTACACCTTC.

The chain carries TRBV5-4 and TRBJ2-7; tentatively, D is TRBD2 (6 bases). Germline V CDR1 and CDR2: SGHNT, YYREEE (reference sequence). Trimming stripped 4 bases from V and 7 bases from J, with 9 bases between. The CDR3 length is 11 residues. The DNA for the CDR3 is TGTGCCAGCAGCCGGGAGCGTGAGCAGTACTTC. It yields the protein CASSREREQYF.

The chain has TRBV6-5 and TRBJ2-7; TRBD1 might be the D (6 bases). This CDR3 contains 13 residues. V was trimmed by 5 bases and J by 6 bases, leaving 14 bases between them. Germline CDR1 and CDR2: MNHEY and SVGAGI. The CDR3 region has the DNA TGTGCCAGCAGTCCCGACAGGTTCGGCGAGCAGTACTTC. As protein: CASSPDRFGEQYF.

This clone was detected only once. J is TRBJ2-2 and V is TRBV6-5; D is uncertain. The germline V gene has CDR1 MNHEY and CDR2 SVGAGI. The CDR3 loop spans 14 amino acids. Trimming cost V 6 bases and J 4 bases, with 12 bases left between them. This chain's CDR3 is CASSFQTGTGELFF. Written as DNA, the CDR3 is TGTGCCAGCAGCTTCCAGACTGGCACCGGGGAGCTGTTTTTT.

This sequence joins TRBV7-9 and TRBJ1-2, with 7 bases aligning to TRBD1. The CDR3 consists of 13 residues. Germline assignment: CDR1 SEHNR and CDR2 FQNEAQ (reference sequence). V lost 5 bases, J lost 2 bases, and 2 bases stayed unmatched. CDR3 nucleotides: TGTGCCAGCAGCCAGACAGGGAACTATGGCTACACCTTC. Translating it yields CASSQTGNYGYTF. The full variable domain, completed using reference TRBV7-9 and TRBJ1-2, is DTGVSQNPRHKITKRGQNVTFRCDPISEHNRLYWYRQTLGQGPEFLTYFQNEAQLEKSRLLSDRFSAERPKGSFSTLEIQRTEQGDSAMYLCASSQTGNYGYTFGSGTRLTVV.

V usage is TRBV7-8 and J usage is TRBJ2-1, with 9 bases fitting TRBD1. Trimming at V came to 3 bases and at J to 2 bases, leaving 5 bases not matched to a gene. CDR3 length equals 16 residues. Germline lookup yields CDR1 SGHVS and CDR2 FQNEAQ. CDR3 protein: CASSFLTGGAYNEQFF. The CDR3 DNA reads TGTGCCAGCAGCTTCCTGACAGGGGGTGCCTACAATGAGCAGTTCTTC.

The chain has TRBV27 and TRBJ1-1; no firm D call. The CDR3 consists of 14 residues. Germline-derived CDR1 and CDR2 are MNHEY and SMNVEV (reference sequence). Trimming removed 3 bases at V and 0 bases at J, with 8 bases between. CDR3 sequence reads: CASSLAGLNTEAFF. The DNA for the CDR3 is TGTGCCAGCAGTTTGGCAGGTCTGAACACTGAAGCTTTCTTT.

The rearrangement joins TRBV6-5 to TRBJ1-2, with 9 bases matching TRBD1. The CDR3 is made up of 15 amino acids. The germline gives CDR1 MNHEY, CDR2 SVGAGI. V trimming: 6 bases; J trimming: 8 bases; junction bases outside the gene matches: 13. In DNA form, the CDR3 reads TGTGCCAGCAGCCAATCCGGGACAGGGCCGCGCGGCTACACCTTC. It specifies CASSQSGTGPRGYTF.

Within the sample, this clone is medium-sized (0.01 to 0.1%). The V gene is TRBV6-1, the J gene TRBJ2-1; 9 bases align to TRBD2. Germline lookup yields CDR1 MNHNS and CDR2 SASEGT. Germline trimming cut 2 bases from V and 4 bases from J; bases unmatched to any gene: 3. This CDR3 has 15 amino acids. This CDR3 reads CASSEISGSYNEQFF. The CDR3 region has the DNA TGTGCCAGCAGTGAAATTAGCGGGAGTTACAATGAGCAGTTCTTC.

The chain recombines TRBV19 with TRBJ2-3, with 10 nucleotides matching TRBD2. Germline CDR1 is LNHDA and CDR2 is SQIVND (reference sequence). V lost 6 bases to trimming and J lost 5 bases; unmatched junction nucleotides: 8. This CDR3 region has 15 residues. In nucleotides, the CDR3 is TGTGCCAGTAGCTACAGCGGGAGGGCCCAAGATACGCAGTATTTT. This codes for CASSYSGRAQDTQYF. Supplemented by reference TRBV19 and TRBJ2-3, the full variable domain reads DGGITQSPKYLFRKEGQNVTLSCEQNLNHDAMYWYRQDPGQGLRLIYYSQIVNDFQKGDIAEGYSVSREKKESFPLTVTSAQKNPTAFYLCASSYSGRAQDTQYFGPGTRLTVL.

The CDR3 loop reads CASSLELQSTTNEKLFF. CDR3 DNA sequence: TGCGCCAGCAGCTTGGAATTGCAGTCAACAACTAATGAAAAACTGTTTTTT. V is TRBV5-1 and J is TRBJ1-4, with D hard to call. The CDR3 contains 17 residues. Germline V CDR1 and CDR2: SGHRS, YFSETQ. The ends were cut back, 0 bases at V and 0 bases at J, with 12 bases in the middle. The whole variable domain, remainder taken from reference TRBV5-1 and TRBJ1-4, is KAGVTQTPRYLIKTRGQQVTLSCSPISGHRSVSWYQQTPGQGLQFLFEYFSETQRNKGNFPGRFSGRQFSNSRSEMNVSTLELGDSALYLCASSLELQSTTNEKLFFGSGTQLSVL.

The V and J genes are TRBV6-2 or TRBV6-3 and TRBJ2-7; D unclear. CDR3 length equals 11 residues. CDR1 is MNHEY, CDR2 SVGEGT, per germline. Between the trimmed V and J ends, which lost 5 bases and 1 base, there was a span of 3 bases. CDR3 in DNA: TGTGCCAGCAGTGTATCCTACGAGCAGTACTTC. This codes for CASSVSYEQYF.

This CDR3 reads CASSRDRNSNEQFF. The CDR3 bases are TGTGCCAGCAGCCGGGACAGGAATTCCAATGAGCAGTTCTTC. The J gene is TRBJ2-1, the V gene TRBV27; 8 bases align to TRBD1. The junction had 7 bases not matched to a gene; V was cut back by 6 bases and J by 6 bases. The CDR3 covers 14 residues. The germline V gene has CDR1 MNHEY and CDR2 SMNVEV (reference sequence).

The table lists this clone with a count of one. The chain joins TRBV11-3 to TRBJ2-1, with 7 bases aligning to TRBD2. CDR3 length equals 14 residues. CDR1 and CDR2 from the germline V gene are SGHNT and YENEEA. V trimming: 8 bases; J trimming: 0 bases; junction bases outside the gene matches: 4. CDR3 protein: CASEAGFSYNEQFF. CDR3 sequence (DNA): TGTGCCAGCGAAGCGGGATTCTCCTACAATGAGCAGTTCTTC.

The chain combines TRBV11-1 with TRBJ2-7; D possibly corresponds to TRBD2 (5 bases). V was trimmed by 5 bases and J by 2 bases, leaving 16 bases between them. CDR1 SGHAT and CDR2 FQDESV come from the germline V gene (reference sequence). The CDR3 totals 15 residues. In DNA, the CDR3 is TGTGCCAGCAGCCCCCCGGACGGGGATACCTACGAGCAGTACTTC. Protein: CASSPPDGDTYEQYF.

The gene calls are TRBV6-5 and TRBJ2-7; no clear D gene. Germline assignment: CDR1 MNHEY and CDR2 SVGAGI. This CDR3 is 15 amino acids long. V gave up 0 bases and J gave up 4 bases, with 13 bases separating them. CDR3 DNA sequence: TGTGCCAGCAGTTACTCAGCACTGCGTAATTACGAGCAGTACTTC. Residues: CASSYSALRNYEQYF.

The rearrangement links TRBV28 to TRBJ2-4; D is perhaps TRBD1 (6 bases). The CDR3 loop spans 12 amino acids. Germline V gene lookup returns CDR1 MDHEN and CDR2 SYDVKM. The V and J ends lost 3 bases and 7 bases respectively, with 7 bases between them. The CDR3 reads CASSLQGNIQYF. The CDR3 bases are TGTGCCAGCAGTTTGCAGGGGAACATTCAGTACTTC.

The chain couples TRBV19 to TRBJ2-7; D possibly corresponds to TRBD2 (5 bases). The germline V and J ends were trimmed by 2 bases and 7 bases, with 18 bases remaining between them. The CDR3 is 15 amino acids. Per the germline V gene, CDR1 is LNHDA and CDR2 is SQIVND (reference sequence). In DNA, the CDR3 is TGTGCCAGTAGTATATCGGGAACGACTCCTACGGAGCAGTACTTC. It specifies CASSISGTTPTEQYF.

This chain joins TRBV12-3 or TRBV12-4 and TRBJ2-7; D perhaps matches TRBD2 (7 bases). The CDR3 spans 12 residues. V dropped 5 bases and J dropped 6 bases, with 11 bases sitting between them. CDR3: CASSPRGGEQYF. CDR3 nucleotides: TGTGCCAGCAGTCCTAGGGGGGGCGAGCAGTACTTC.

This sequence joins TRBV14 and TRBJ2-1; no reliable D call. The germline V gene encodes CDR1 SGHDN and CDR2 FVKESK. CDR3 length equals 12 residues. With 0 bases removed from V and 13 bases from J, the gap between germline ends came to 10 bases. The CDR3 DNA is TGTGCCAGCAGCCAAGAGTCACCTAGACAGTTCTTC. Protein product: CASSQESPRQFF. The variable domain in full, completed from reference TRBV14 and TRBJ2-1, reads EAGVTQFPSHSVIEKGQTVTLRCDPISGHDNLYWYRRVMGKEIKFLLHFVKESKQDESGMPNNRFLAERTGGTYSTLKVQPAELEDSGVYFCASSQESPRQFFGPGTRLTVL.

This clone was counted once. This chain links TRBV28 with TRBJ2-7; no clear D. The V gene's germline CDR1 is MDHEN and CDR2 SYDVKM. The V gene lost 5 bases and the J gene lost 9 bases, with 17 bases spanning the gap. This CDR3 comprises 13 residues. CDR3 in amino acids: CASSIPGNSGQYF. The DNA of the CDR3 is TGTGCCAGCAGTATACCCGGCAATTCAGGGCAGTACTTC.

The rearrangement links TRBV12-3 or TRBV12-4 to TRBJ2-1; D is unclear. This CDR3 spans 11 amino acids. V lost 5 bases, J lost 12 bases, and 11 bases lay in between. The CDR3 coding sequence is TGTGCCAGCAGTCGACGGGTAGGGCAGTTCTTC. This translates into CASSRRVGQFF.

The J gene is TRBJ2-7, the V gene TRBV19, with 9 bases fitting TRBD1. The CDR3 is 14 residues long. Germline assignment: CDR1 LNHDA and CDR2 SQIVND (reference sequence). V trimming: 5 bases; J trimming: 2 bases; junction bases outside the gene matches: 4. The CDR3 loop reads CASSPWDRAYEQYF. CDR3 nucleotides: TGTGCCAGTAGTCCGTGGGACAGGGCCTACGAGCAGTACTTC.